Listed below are T cell receptor beta chains from one sample, sequenced in a study of blood T cell repertoires in COVID-19. Generated by immunoSEQ multiplex PCR, the TCRdb table keeps only in-frame clones and is missing some. This sample carries more than 140,000 clones, over 80% of them seen once, and the ten largest clones take about 1.4%. The sample taken for sequencing was peripheral blood. The source of these receptors is a human donor in a cohort sampled during active COVID-19. CDR3s include the opening cysteine and the closing phenylalanine or tryptophan. The D gene is left open where the match is weak. Not every row has a clone size; where given, it reads once, few, many or a size class.

>TRBV5-1|TRBJ2-5|14|TRBD1|NA
CASSRQQGRETQYF
TGCGCCAGCAGCCGGCAACAGGGGCGAGAGACCCAGTACTTC
>TRBV20-1|TRBJ1-3|14|TRBD1|NA
CSASGQGIFDTIYF
TGCAGTGCTAGTGGACAGGGGATCTTTGACACCATATATTTT
>TRBV9|TRBJ1-1|13|NA|NA
CASTQRENTEAFF
TGTGCCAGCACCCAGCGGGAGAACACTGAAGCTTTCTTT
>TRBV7-8|TRBJ2-1|17|TRBD2|NA
CASSLDVTSGPWNEQFF
TGTGCCAGCAGCTTAGACGTGACTAGCGGCCCCTGGAATGAGCAGTTCTTC
>TRBV7-3|TRBJ2-1|19|TRBD2|NA
CASSLGPGASGSNYNEQFF
TGTGCCAGCAGCTTAGGACCCGGGGCTAGCGGGAGTAATTACAATGAGCAGTTCTTC
>TRBV7-3|TRBJ2-5|17|TRBD1|NA
CASSSPLRAPRGETQYF
TGTGCCAGCAGCTCCCCACTACGGGCCCCCAGGGGGGAGACCCAGTACTTC
>TRBV7-2|TRBJ2-5|14|NA|NA
CASSLSPGQETQYF
TGTGCCAGCAGCTTAAGCCCAGGGCAAGAGACCCAGTACTTC
>TRBV7-8|TRBJ1-5|13|NA|few
CASSLGGRQPQHF
TGTGCCAGCAGCTTAGGGGGGCGTCAGCCCCAGCATTTT
>TRBV6-2/TRBV6-3|TRBJ1-5|15|NA|few
CASSLQVLSNQPQHF
TGTGCCAGCAGTTTACAGGTCCTGAGCAATCAGCCCCAGCATTTT
>TRBV7-3|TRBJ1-1|14|NA|few
CASSNPGQNTEAFF
TGTGCCAGCAGCAACCCCGGACAGAACACTGAAGCTTTCTTT
>TRBV2|TRBJ2-2|16|NA|few
CASSEARQRNTGELFF
TGTGCCAGCAGTGAAGCGCGGCAAAGGAACACCGGGGAGCTGTTTTTT
>TRBV6-5|TRBJ2-7|14|NA|once
CASSQLDRRYEQYF
TGTGCCAGCAGTCAACTCGACAGGCGGTACGAGCAGTACTTC
>TRBV6-4|TRBJ1-5|13|TRBD1|NA
CASGGTGGQPQHF
TGTGCCAGCGGAGGGACAGGGGGTCAGCCCCAGCATTTT
>TRBV7-3|TRBJ2-3|13|NA|NA
CASHEPVLDTQYF
TGTGCCAGTCACGAGCCGGTATTAGATACGCAGTATTTT
>TRBV29-1|TRBJ2-3|14|TRBD1|NA
CSVDGQEGTDTQYF
TGCAGCGTTGACGGACAGGAGGGCACAGATACGCAGTATTTT
>TRBV28|TRBJ1-2|14|NA|NA
CASSLFVTGQGYTF
TGTGCCAGCAGTTTATTTGTCACAGGGCAAGGCTACACCTTC
>TRBV27|TRBJ1-2|14|TRBD1|once
CASSWDRAGYGYTF
TGTGCCAGCAGTTGGGACAGGGCGGGCTATGGCTACACCTTC
>TRBV27|TRBJ2-1|15|NA|NA
CASSLTAGTYNEQFF
TGTGCCAGCAGTTTAACTGCGGGGACCTACAATGAGCAGTTCTTC
>TRBV7-2|TRBJ2-3|14|NA|NA
CASCYLTRTDTQYF
TGTGCCAGCTGCTACCTGACTAGGACAGATACGCAGTATTTT
>TRBV29-1|TRBJ2-7|12|NA|NA
CSVVVQGVEQYF
TGCAGCGTTGTCGTACAGGGTGTCGAGCAGTACTTC
>TRBV6-5|TRBJ1-4|15|TRBD1|NA
CASNRGGGGKEKLFF
TGTGCCAGCAACAGGGGGGGAGGGGGCAAAGAAAAACTGTTTTTT
>TRBV19|TRBJ2-7|14|NA|NA
CASKRTRALYEQYF
TGTGCCAGTAAACGTACTAGAGCACTCTACGAGCAGTACTTC
>TRBV9|TRBJ2-6|18|TRBD2|NA
CASSLRLAGYTGANVLTF
TGTGCCAGCAGCCTCCGACTAGCGGGATATACTGGGGCCAACGTCCTGACTTTC
>TRBV28|TRBJ2-1|16|TRBD2|NA
CASSTTSGRVQYEQFF
TGTGCCAGCAGCACCACTAGCGGGAGGGTGCAGTATGAGCAGTTCTTC
>TRBV10-2|TRBJ2-1|14|TRBD1|NA
CASSEWQGANEQFF
TGCGCCAGCAGTGAGTGGCAGGGGGCTAATGAGCAGTTCTTC
>TRBV27|TRBJ1-6|15|NA|NA
CASSLGASGYSPLHF
TGTGCCAGCAGTTTAGGGGCCTCGGGTTATTCACCCCTCCACTTT
>TRBV7-6|TRBJ2-2|16|TRBD1|NA
CASTMGTGKNTGELFF
TGTGCCAGCACAATGGGGACAGGAAAGAACACCGGGGAGCTGTTTTTT
>TRBV6-6|TRBJ2-7|15|NA|NA
CASRKNKGLGYEQYF
TGTGCCAGCAGGAAAAACAAGGGGCTGGGTTACGAGCAGTACTTC
>TRBV7-2|TRBJ1-2|16|TRBD1|NA
CASSILPGQGSSGYTF
TGTGCCAGCAGCATACTCCCGGGACAGGGGAGCTCTGGCTACACCTTC
>TRBV2|TRBJ2-1|13|NA|NA
CASRAVVYNEQFF
TGTGCCAGCAGGGCCGTGGTGTACAATGAGCAGTTCTTC
>TRBV12-2|TRBJ2-2|18|NA|NA
CASRPFKLPAAEHRGAVF
TGTGCAAGTCGCCCCTTTAAACTCCCGGCGGCAGAACACCGGGGAGCTGTTTTT
>TRBV10-2|TRBJ2-2|15|TRBD2|NA
CASTGTSGNTGELFF
TGCGCCAGCACCGGGACTAGCGGAAACACCGGGGAGCTGTTTTTT
>TRBV14|TRBJ1-4|15|NA|NA
CASSLQTGSREKLFF
TGTGCCAGCAGTCTACAAACAGGGTCGAGGGAAAAACTGTTTTTT
>TRBV2|TRBJ1-1|15|NA|NA
CASSEEGHSNTEAFF
TGTGCCAGCAGTGAAGAGGGACATTCGAACACTGAAGCTTTCTTT
>TRBV24-1|TRBJ2-3|14|NA|many
CATSFGQSTDTQYF
TGTGCCACCAGTTTCGGACAGTCCACAGATACGCAGTATTTT
>TRBV7-2|TRBJ2-1|13|TRBD2|NA
CASSLGLENEQFF
TGTGCCAGCAGCTTGGGACTAGAGAATGAGCAGTTCTTC
>TRBV6-5|TRBJ1-5|14|NA|NA
CASSYSQGRQPQHF
TGTGCCAGCAGTTACTCGCAAGGGAGACAGCCCCAGCATTTT
>TRBV19|TRBJ2-5|13|NA|NA
CASSAQGGETQYF
TGTGCCAGTTCCGCGCAGGGAGGAGAGACCCAGTACTTC
>TRBV7-2|TRBJ1-2|17|TRBD1|NA
CASSDTTGGQGIYGYTF
TGTGCCAGCAGCGACACTACCGGAGGACAGGGAATCTATGGCTACACCTTC
>TRBV19|TRBJ2-1|16|NA|NA
CASSIGQGKGDNEQFF
TGTGCCAGTAGTATAGGGCAGGGGAAGGGGGACAATGAGCAGTTCTTC
>TRBV5-5|TRBJ2-3|15|TRBD2|NA
CASSWGGEGTDTQYF
TGTGCCAGCAGCTGGGGGGGTGAGGGCACAGATACGCAGTATTTT
>TRBV2|TRBJ2-7|13|NA|NA
CASRKDGDYEQYF
TGTGCCAGCAGAAAGGACGGGGACTACGAGCAGTACTTC
>TRBV20-1|TRBJ2-5|13|NA|once
CSASRENQETQYF
TGCAGTGCTAGTAGGGAGAACCAAGAGACCCAGTACTTC
>TRBV5-6|TRBJ2-3|18|NA|NA
CASSYPILSGTVADTQYF
TGTGCCAGCAGCTACCCTATCTTAAGCGGCACGGTGGCAGATACGCAGTATTTT
>TRBV28|TRBJ2-3|12|NA|once
CASSLSTDTQYF
TGTGCCAGCAGTTTGTCAACAGATACGCAGTATTTT
>TRBV5-1|TRBJ1-5|14|NA|NA
CASSLGGGNQPQHF
TGCGCCAGCAGCTTGGGGGGAGGCAATCAGCCCCAGCATTTT
>TRBV12-3/TRBV12-4|TRBJ1-6|13|NA|NA
CASNLSPNAPLHF
TGTGCCAGCAACCTTTCCCCCAACGCGCCCCTCCACTTT
>TRBV6-5|TRBJ2-5|14|NA|few
CASSYSSGQETQYF
TGTGCCAGCAGTTACTCGTCAGGCCAAGAGACCCAGTACTTC
>TRBV15|TRBJ1-2|15|NA|NA
CATSRGGGAYYGYTF
TGTGCCACCAGCAGAGGCGGGGGCGCGTACTATGGCTACACCTTC
>TRBV7-3|TRBJ2-1|18|TRBD2|NA
CASSSDPPSGFSYNEQFF
TGTGCCAGCAGCTCCGATCCTCCTAGCGGGTTCTCCTACAATGAGCAGTTCTTC
>TRBV4-2|TRBJ2-3|17|TRBD2|NA
CASSQGTSGRFIDTQYF
TGTGCCAGCAGCCAAGGGACTAGCGGGAGGTTTATAGATACGCAGTATTTT
>TRBV2|TRBJ1-5|14|NA|NA
CASSDLGGNQPQHF
TGTGCCAGCAGTGATCTTGGGGGGAATCAGCCCCAGCATTTT
>TRBV19|TRBJ2-5|15|TRBD2|NA
CATTLGSGSGETQYF
TGTGCCACCACACTGGGTAGCGGGAGCGGGGAGACCCAGTACTTC
>TRBV11-2|TRBJ2-2|13|NA|few
CASSQGRAGELFF
TGTGCCAGCAGCCAGGGGAGAGCCGGGGAGCTGTTTTTT
>TRBV5-8|TRBJ1-2|11|NA|NA
CASSLTIRYTF
TGTGCCAGCAGCTTGACTATCCGCTACACCTTC
>TRBV5-4|TRBJ2-3|13|NA|NA
CASSLSLSDTQYF
TGTGCCAGCAGCTTGAGCTTATCAGATACGCAGTATTTT
>TRBV6-4|TRBJ2-3|14|NA|NA
CASSGEARGDTQYF
TGTGCCAGCAGTGGAGAAGCGAGGGGGGATACGCAGTATTTT
>TRBV19|TRBJ2-1|15|TRBD1|NA
CASSQDRGVYNEQFF
TGTGCCAGTAGTCAGGACAGGGGAGTGTACAATGAGCAGTTCTTC
>TRBV19|TRBJ2-3|16|TRBD1|NA
CASSIADRGNTDTQYF
TGTGCCAGTAGTATAGCGGACAGGGGGAACACAGATACGCAGTATTTT